The 26 T cell receptor beta chains below come from one sample, sequenced in a study of tumor-infiltrating lymphocytes in primary liver carcinoma. The researchers produced TCR beta cDNA from around 500 ng total RNA with a constant-region primer. What produced the TCR beta libraries was three nested multiplex PCR rounds using slightly modified ARM-PCR. TRBV1-TRBV30 forward and Cbeta reverse primers drove the first two approximately 10-cycle rounds. TCRdb processed the multiplex PCR reads anew with MiXCR; each CDR3 protein has one entry. The table includes 99,000 or so distinct CDR3 sequences, more than 60% detected once. Co-extraction of both nucleic acids (RNA and DNA) used about 20-33 mg of unsorted bulk tissue. The sample taken for sequencing was liver tumor tissue from sampling region 5. Subset specified: tumor region T5, tumor centre. The receptors stem from a woman in her fifties or sixties with primary liver carcinoma and hepatitis B virus infection.

For this clonotype: Given the absence of the conserved phenylalanine or tryptophan at the CDR3 end, a read error is likely. This chain uses TRBV6-6 with TRBJ1-4, with 10 bases matching TRBD1. V shed 5 bases and J 4 bases; nucleotides not matched to a gene: 4. The CDR3 consists of 15 residues. The V gene's germline CDR1 is MNHNY and CDR2 SVGAGI (reference sequence). The CDR3 region is CASSGQGVSNEKLFL. The CDR3 nucleotides are TGTGCCAGCAGTGGACAGGGGGTTAGTAATGAAAAACTGTTTCTT.

Turning to this clonotype: This CDR3 fails to terminate in the conserved phenylalanine or tryptophan, so it likely reflects a read error. The V and J genes are TRBV11-3 and TRBJ2-3, with D possibly matching TRBD2 (6 bases). CDR3 length equals 15 residues. Germline V lookup: CDR1 SGHNT, CDR2 YENEEA. V was cut by 5 bases and J by 2 bases, with 14 bases left in between. CDR3 amino acids: CASSPDSGHTDTQYL. The CDR3 DNA reads TGTGCCAGCAGCCCTGACAGCGGGCACACAGATACGCAGTATCTT.

As regards this clonotype: One base away lies a much larger clone, so this may be a sequencing read error. The V call is TRBV6-2 or TRBV6-3, the J call TRBJ1-4; 10 nucleotides match TRBD1. Trimming removed 6 bases from V and 6 bases from J; junction bases left unmatched: 7. The CDR3 loop spans 15 amino acids. Germline CDR1 is MNHEY and CDR2 is SVGEGT. CDR3 DNA: TGTGCCAGCAGCCAGGGACAGGGGTTGGATGAAAAACTGTTTTTT. Its translation is CASSQGQGLDEKLFF.

A word on this clonotype: A read error may be the cause here, since a much bigger clone is one base away. The gene calls are TRBV12-3 or TRBV12-4 and TRBJ1-5; D is ambiguous. The ends were cut back, 3 bases at V and 7 bases at J, with 7 bases in the middle. The CDR3 spans 12 residues. The CDR3 DNA is TGTGCCAGCAGTTTCAGCAGACAGCCCCAGCATTTT. Amino acid sequence: CASSFSRQPQHF.

A word on this clonotype: A read error may explain this, as a much larger clone is one base away. The CDR3 loop is CVSRIAGGLAGRYEQYF. DNA of the CDR3: TGTGTCAGCAGAATTGCGGGGGGACTAGCGGGAAGATACGAGCAGTACTTC. The V gene is TRBV28, the J gene TRBJ2-7; 13 nucleotides align to TRBD2. The length of the CDR3 is 17 residues. From germline, CDR1 is MDHEN and CDR2 SYDVKM.

As to this clonotype: The junction differs from germline at one of its ends, possibly a read error. This rearrangement joins TRBV4-1 to TRBJ1-5; a possible D gene is TRBD1 (6 bases). Germline V gene lookup returns CDR1 MGHRA and CDR2 YSYEKL. This CDR3 comprises 16 residues. CDR3 protein: CSSSATDRSLNQPQHF. The CDR3, as DNA: TGCTCCAGTAGCGCGACTGACAGGTCCCTCAATCAGCCCCAGCATTTT.

About this clonotype: A much larger clone differs by one base, so this may be a read error. The rearrangement uses TRBV12-5 and TRBJ2-2; 14 bases align to TRBD2. Per the germline V gene, CDR1 is LGHNT and CDR2 is FRNRAP. CDR3 length equals 19 residues. V shed 0 bases and J 5 bases; nucleotides not matched to a gene: 8. In nucleotides, the CDR3 is TGTGCTAGTGGTTTGGTCCTGGGACTAGCGGGAGCAAGGACCGGGGAGCTGTTTTTT. This codes for CASGLVLGLAGARTGELFF.

For this clonotype: The CDR3 does not end in the conserved phenylalanine or tryptophan, so this is likely a read error. V is TRBV11-2 and J is TRBJ2-2; 10 nucleotides agree with TRBD2. V lost 7 bases, J lost 6 bases, and 8 bases stayed unmatched. The CDR3 is 15 residues long. Germline V lookup: CDR1 SGHAT, CDR2 FQNNGV. The CDR3 loop is CASNSTSGIAGELFI. The CDR3 DNA sequence: TGTGCCAGCAATTCAACTAGCGGGATTGCCGGGGAGCTGTTTATT.

This clonotype was seen only a few times. Since a much larger clone is just one base distant, this may be a read error. CDR3 coding DNA: TGTGCCAGCAGTTACGAGGGGGAGCAGTACTTC. It encodes CASSYEGEQYF. This chain links TRBV6-6 with TRBJ2-7; D tentatively fits TRBD1 or TRBD2 (5 bases each). Between the trimmed V and J ends, which lost 2 bases and 7 bases, there was a span of 6 bases. Germline CDR1 is MNHNY and CDR2 is SVGAGI (reference sequence). The CDR3 sequence is 11 residues long.

Turning to this clonotype: The CDR3 does not close with the conserved phenylalanine or tryptophan, likely indicating a read error. The chain is built from TRBV6-6 and TRBJ1-1, with 8 bases that match TRBD1. This CDR3 is 12 amino acids long. Losses at the gene ends were 5 bases for V and 8 bases for J; bases not matched to a gene: 4. Germline assignment: CDR1 MNHNY and CDR2 SVGAGI (reference sequence). CDR3 nucleotides: TGTGCCAGCAGTGACGGGACAGGAGAAGCTTTCTCT. Its protein is CASSDGTGEAFS.

This clonotype occurred many times. The chain recombines TRBV6-5 with TRBJ1-1; D is uncertain. Trimming stripped 0 bases from V and 7 bases from J, with 18 bases between. The CDR3 loop spans 16 amino acids. From germline, CDR1 is MNHEY and CDR2 SVGAGI. CDR3 sequence: CASSYSTGSMTYEAFF. Written as DNA, the CDR3 is TGTGCCAGCAGTTACTCGACTGGGTCTATGACGTATGAAGCTTTCTTT.

With regard to this clonotype: No conserved phenylalanine or tryptophan ends this CDR3, so it is likely a read error. The DNA is left out, because the CDR3 cannot be placed on it with certainty; the CDR3 is given as TCRdb lists it. The V gene is TRBV29-1, the J gene TRBJ2-1; the tabulated D call, TRBD2, remains unverified against the DNA. The CDR3 is 13 residues long, ends included. Looked up from germline, CDR1 is SQVTM and CDR2 is ANQGSEA. CDR3 residues: CSAMLTSGGGEFC.

The chain combines TRBV19 with TRBJ2-2; 13 bases fit TRBD2. The germline CDR1 and CDR2 sequences are LNHDA and SQIVND (reference sequence). The CDR3 has 15 residues. After removal of 6 bases from V and 7 bases from J, the junction contained 5 bases not matched to a gene. CDR3 sequence reads: CASRPGLAGSGELFF. CDR3 sequence (DNA): TGTGCCAGTAGGCCGGGACTAGCGGGAAGCGGGGAGCTGTTTTTT.

The chain recombines TRBV11-1 with TRBJ2-7; D might be TRBD1 or TRBD2, each matching 5 bases. The CDR3 consists of 14 residues. The germline V and J ends were trimmed by 7 bases and 4 bases, with 17 bases remaining between them. Germline-derived CDR1 and CDR2 are SGHAT and FQDESV (reference sequence). CDR3 in amino acids: CASNLWGTSYEQYF. The CDR3 bases are TGTGCCAGCAACCTTTGGGGGACCTCTTACGAGCAGTACTTC.

The chain couples TRBV11-2 to TRBJ2-3, with D perhaps matching TRBD2 (6 bases). Germline V gives CDR1 SGHAT, CDR2 FQNNGV. The CDR3 spans 16 residues. In DNA form, the CDR3 reads TGTGTCAGTATCGACGGTGGACGGAGGGATACAGATACGCAGTATTTT. This gives the protein CVSIDGGRRDTDTQYF. The variable domain in full, completed from reference TRBV11-2 and TRBJ2-3, reads EAGVAQSPRYKIIEKRQSVAFWCNPISGHATLYWYQQILGQGPKLLIQFQNNGVVDDSQLPKDRFSAERLKGVDSTLKIQPAKLEDSAVYLCVSIDGGRRDTDTQYFGPGTRLTVL.

Notes on this clonotype: At one of its ends the junction is not consistent with the germline gene, which may arise from a read error. V gene TRBV13 combines with J gene TRBJ2-3; a weak D match, TRBD1 (6 bases). Germline assignment: CDR1 PRHDT and CDR2 FYEKMQ (reference sequence). The CDR3 length is 16 residues. The CDR3 loop reads CASSSARQDSTDTRYF. Here the CDR3 DNA reads TGTGCCAGCAGCTCAGCCCGACAGGATAGCACAGATACGCGGTATTTT. The variable domain in full, with the rest retrieved from reference TRBV13 and TRBJ2-3, is AAGVIQSPRHLIKEKRETATLKCYPIPRHDTVYWYQQGPGQDPQFLISFYEKMQSDKGSIPDRFSAQQFSDYHSELNMSSLELGDSALYFCASSSARQDSTDTRYFGPGTRLTVL.

In regard to this clonotype: Compared with germline, one end of the junction differs, possibly owing to a read error. The chain is built from TRBV12-3 or TRBV12-4 and TRBJ2-6; TRBD1 is a possible D gene (6 bases). The length of the CDR3 is 15 residues. CDR3 amino acids: CTSSTGSAGANVLTF. CDR3 DNA: TGTACCAGCAGTACAGGGAGCGCTGGGGCCAACGTCCTGACTTTC.

Comment on this clonotype: Sequence at one end of the junction differs from germline and may be a read error. This sequence joins TRBV4-1 and TRBJ2-1; 14 nucleotides line up with TRBD2. The V gene's germline CDR1 is MGHRA and CDR2 YSYEKL. The CDR3 loop spans 18 amino acids. CDR3 coding DNA: TGCGCCAGCGGCCAAGAGGGACTAGCGGGGGCGTTAGAAGGAGAGCAGTTCTTC. Translation gives CASGQEGLAGALEGEQFF.

With regard to this clonotype: Without the conserved terminal phenylalanine or tryptophan, this CDR3 likely stems from a read error. The CDR3 protein is CASSYLGLAVPYEQYL. CDR3 DNA: TGTGCCAGTAGTTACTTAGGACTAGCGGTTCCCTACGAGCAGTACTTG. This chain links TRBV6-2 or TRBV6-3 with TRBJ2-7, with 10 bases fitting TRBD2. The CDR3 runs to 16 residues. Germline loops: CDR1 MNHEY, CDR2 SVGEGT.

The chain links TRBV11-2 to TRBJ2-7; D may correspond to TRBD1 or TRBD2 (5 bases each). V lost 10 bases to trimming and J lost 3 bases, with 16 bases between them. The CDR3 runs 13 residues. Germline loops: CDR1 SGHAT, CDR2 FQNNGV. CDR3 in DNA: TGTGCCAACAACTTGGGACCTTACTACGAGCAGTACTTC. Translation: CANNLGPYYEQYF. The complete variable domain, with remaining parts taken from reference TRBV11-2 and TRBJ2-7, reads EAGVAQSPRYKIIEKRQSVAFWCNPISGHATLYWYQQILGQGPKLLIQFQNNGVVDDSQLPKDRFSAERLKGVDSTLKIQPAKLEDSAVYLCANNLGPYYEQYFGPGTRLTVT.

In the case of this clonotype: The missing conserved phenylalanine or tryptophan at the end of this CDR3 makes a read error likely. It is unclear where the CDR3 begins or ends on the DNA, so no DNA is shown, and the CDR3 is as TCRdb lists it. The chain links TRBV11-3 to TRBJ2-1; the D segment call TRBD1 is taken from the table without a DNA check. Germline V gene sequence: CDR1 SGHNT, CDR2 YENEEA. The CDR3 comprises 17 residues, both ends counted. The CDR3 loop reads CASSSRGARTMGNEQFS.

Of note for this clonotype: One end of the junction does not line up with germline, which may come from a read error. This chain uses TRBV11-2 with TRBJ2-7, with D tentatively TRBD1 (6 bases). CDR3 length: 14 amino acids. Germline V CDR1 and CDR2: SGHAT, FQNNGV. The CDR3 DNA reads as TGTGGCAGCAGCCCCCCTTCAGGGGCTAGGGAGCGGTACTTC. It encodes CGSSPPSGARERYF.

The V and J genes are TRBV5-1 and TRBJ2-4; D not resolved. Trimming cost V 1 base and J 3 bases, with 17 bases left between them. CDR3 length: 17 residues. CDR1 SGHRS and CDR2 YFSETQ come from the germline V gene. The CDR3 DNA follows: TGCGCCAGCAGCTTGATGGCATGGGGTGAGGTCAAAAACATTCAGTACTTC. It is translated as CASSLMAWGEVKNIQYF.

As to this clonotype: This is likely a read error, given that the CDR3 carries no conserved phenylalanine or tryptophan at its end. This sequence joins TRBV11-2 and TRBJ2-3, with TRBD1 matching 8 bases. Germline V gene data show CDR1 as SGHAT and CDR2 as FQNNGV. The CDR3 consists of 14 residues. Trimming cost V 6 bases and J 5 bases; bases outside gene matches: 7. As DNA, the CDR3 is TGTGCCAGCAGTCCGGACAGGGAGGTAGATACGCAGTATTAT. This codes for CASSPDREVDTQYY.

This clonotype appeared a single time. The chain recombines TRBV29-1 with TRBJ2-3; D call uncertain. CDR1 and CDR2 (germline): SQVTM, ANQGSEA. The CDR3 totals 13 residues. Trimming cost V 7 bases and J 5 bases, with 16 bases left between them. The CDR3 here is CSAGITNIDTQYF. For the CDR3, the DNA is TGCAGCGCCGGAATCACGAACATAGATACGCAGTATTTT.

In its sample, this clonotype is medium-sized. The chain uses TRBV6-1 and TRBJ2-7; D may match TRBD1 or TRBD2 (5 bases each). Trimming took 3 bases from V and 3 from J, leaving 24 bases between them. The CDR3 is 18 amino acids. The germline V gene encodes CDR1 MNHNS and CDR2 SASEGT. CDR3 loop: CASSDSLKGAARGYEQYF. The DNA for the CDR3 is TGTGCCAGCAGTGATAGCCTGAAGGGAGCGGCGAGGGGCTACGAGCAGTACTTC.